The 11 T cell receptor beta chains presented below share a single source sample, sequenced in a study of T cells expressing NK-cell markers. TCRdb reprocessed the 5' RACE reads; each CDR3 protein has one entry and no DNA is given. Its table records 500,000 or so distinct CDR3 sequences. The sequencing input was blood T cells: a sorted CD56 or NKG2C T cell subset, CD4+ or CD8+ T cells, or bulk PBMC T cells (not recorded which). These receptors came from a young man in good health.

V and J are TRBV7-6 and TRBJ2-1; TCRdb outputs TRBD2, but without DNA this stays unchecked. Germline V lookup: CDR1 SGHVS, CDR2 FNYEAQ. CDR3 length equals 20 residues. The CDR3 loop is CASSSKTSGRARMSYNEQFF.

The chain is built from TRBV29-1 and TRBJ2-5; the TCRdb call, TRBD1, lacks DNA for checking. Germline V gene sequence: CDR1 SQVTM, CDR2 ANQGSEA. The CDR3 runs 13 residues. The CDR3 loop is CSVEDRGRGTQYF.

The J gene is TRBJ2-1, the V gene TRBV29-1; checking the TCRdb D call of TRBD2 is not possible without DNA. This CDR3 spans 14 amino acids. Germline CDR1 and CDR2: SQVTM and ANQGSEA. The CDR3 here is CSVASLAGVVEQFF.

The V gene is TRBV12-3 or TRBV12-4, the J gene TRBJ2-1; TCRdb lists TRBD2, though no DNA is available to test this call. CDR3 length: 18 amino acids. CDR3 protein: CASSFRPQVAGGSNEQFF.

J is TRBJ2-5 and V is TRBV20-1; checking the TCRdb D call of TRBD1 is not possible without DNA. CDR1 is DFQATT and CDR2 is SNEGSKA in the germline V gene (reference sequence). The CDR3 loop spans 13 amino acids. CDR3 loop: CSARGSGQETQYF.

The rearrangement links TRBV12-3 or TRBV12-4 to TRBJ2-1; the TCRdb call, TRBD2, lacks DNA for checking. The length of the CDR3 is 16 residues. CDR3 loop: CASRKSGVILGNEQFF.

The gene calls are TRBV12-3 or TRBV12-4 and TRBJ2-7; TCRdb proposes TRBD1, but this gene call is untestable without DNA. This CDR3 is built from 12 residues. CDR3 in amino acids: CASSPDRGRQYF.

The chain links TRBV5-1 to TRBJ1-1; TCRdb reports TRBD1, a call that lacks DNA to check it against. CDR1 SGHRS and CDR2 YFSETQ come from the germline V gene. The CDR3 runs to 15 residues. CDR3 loop: CASSWGQGLNTEAFF.

The CDR3 sequence is CSAWDRGVYEQYF. The gene calls are TRBV20-1 and TRBJ2-7; TCRdb's D call, TRBD1, is unchecked because there is no DNA. In germline, CDR1 is DFQATT, CDR2 SNEGSKA (reference sequence). This CDR3 has 13 amino acids.

The V gene is TRBV29-1, the J gene TRBJ1-5; checking the TCRdb D call of TRBD1 is not possible without DNA. The CDR3 is made up of 14 amino acids. Germline V gene sequence: CDR1 SQVTM, CDR2 ANQGSEA. The CDR3 spells CSVLGRDGNQPQHF. The complete variable domain, with remaining parts taken from reference TRBV29-1 and TRBJ1-5, reads SAVISQKPSRDICQRGTSLTIQCQVDSQVTMMFWYRQQPGQSLTLIATANQGSEATYESGFVIDKFPISRPNLTFSTLTVSNMSPEDSSIYLCSVLGRDGNQPQHFGDGTRLSIL.

This sequence joins TRBV5-3 and TRBJ2-3; the TRBD1 assignment by TCRdb is unverifiable without DNA. TRBV5-3 is reported as an ORF; its role is uncertain. The CDR3 consists of 15 residues. CDR3 amino acids: CARSLQGSCTDTQYF.